Below, 28 T cell receptor gamma chains from the same sample are listed, as sequenced in a study of Vδ1+ human thymocytes (dated by TCRdb to about 2018). Broad study findings and their caveats: Unlike the oligoclonal repertoires in peripheral blood, the thymic TRG and TRD repertoires appeared highly polyclonal, with Gaussian CDR3 length distributions.

Reads for this sample came from an Illumina MiSeq. RNA extraction was performed with the RNeasy mini kit, and reverse transcription was done with Superscript III. CDR3 amplicons were produced by multiplex PCR using pooled V-gene forward primers and a constant-region reverse primer with Illumina adaptor overhangs. Clonotypes were called again by TCRdb from the public reads via CATT, and duplicate nucleotide sequences were then merged into one entry. The sample profile shows under 25,000 gamma-chain clones; approximately 14% of them were found once. Jointly, the top ten make up 1.9% of the sample. These receptors' antigens are unknown. The specimen was Vdelta1+ gamma-delta thymocytes from the thymus. The cell subset or site label of this sample denotes: FACS-sorted CD3+ TCRalphabeta- TCRVdelta1+ TCRVdelta2- thymocytes. All receptors derive from a child younger than two who had congenital heart surgery.

This clone turned up a few times. The rearrangement joins TRGV8 to TRGJP2. Per germline, CDR1 VENAVY and CDR2 YDSYNSRV. V lost 7 bases, J lost 9 bases, and 2 bases stayed unmatched. This CDR3 contains 10 residues. Here the CDR3 reads CATCNWIKTF. The DNA for the CDR3 is TGTGCCACCTGTAATTGGATCAAGACGTTT.

As regards this clone: A read error may produce the germline difference seen at one junction end. The rearrangement links TRGV2 to TRGJ1 or TRGJ2. This CDR3 region has 15 residues. Germline V lookup: CDR1 EGSNGY, CDR2 YDSYNSKV. The DNA of the CDR3 is TGTGCCACCTGGGATGGGAGTAGATCCTATTATAAGAATCTCTTT. It encodes CATWDGSRSYYKNLF.

The chain joins TRGV9 to TRGJP. With 3 bases clipped from V and 7 bases from J, the junction kept 6 bases outside the gene matches. Germline CDR1 and CDR2: GITISATS and ISYDGTV (reference sequence). This CDR3 has 16 amino acids. CDR3 loop: CALWETTELGKKIKVF. The CDR3 region has the DNA TGTGCCTTGTGGGAGACCACCGAGTTGGGCAAAAAAATCAAGGTATTT.

The V gene is TRGV9, the J gene TRGJ1 or TRGJ2. The CDR3 is 12 amino acids. V dropped 6 bases and J dropped 3; count of bases not matched to a gene: 5. Germline loops: CDR1 GITISATS, CDR2 ISYDGTV (reference sequence). CDR3 loop: CALWRLYYKKLF. CDR3 sequence (DNA): TGTGCCTTGTGGAGGCTTTATTATAAGAAACTCTTT.

This clone appeared a few times. The chain joins TRGV2 to TRGJ1 or TRGJ2. This CDR3 is built from 15 residues. V lost 0 bases and J lost 0; bases outside the gene matches: 5. CDR1 is EGSNGY and CDR2 is YDSYNSKV in the germline V gene. CDR3 protein: CATWDGPENYYKKLF. The CDR3 region has the DNA TGTGCCACCTGGGACGGGCCGGAGAATTATTATAAGAAACTCTTT.

Only a few counts were recorded for this clone. Other DNA sequences in the sample encode the same CDR3. This rearrangement joins TRGV3 to TRGJP2. Germline V gene sequence: CDR1 VTNTFY, CDR2 YDVSTARD (reference sequence). The CDR3 is 15 residues long. V trimming: 0 bases; J trimming: 1 base; junction bases outside the gene matches: 2. CDR3 DNA: TGTGCCACCTGGGACAGGCGTAGTAGTGATTGGATCAAGACGTTT. Its translation: CATWDRRSSDWIKTF.

This rearrangement joins TRGV5 to TRGJ1 or TRGJ2. J lost 12 bases, V lost 0 bases, and 14 bases had no gene match. CDR1 and CDR2 from the germline V gene are VINAFY and YDVSNSKD. The CDR3 has 14 amino acids. CDR3 protein: CATWDRLPPRGKLF. DNA of the CDR3: TGTGCCACCTGGGACAGGCTACCCCCCCGTGGGAAACTCTTT.

This chain joins TRGV3 and TRGJ1 or TRGJ2. CDR1 is VTNTFY and CDR2 is YDVSTARD in the germline V gene (reference sequence). This CDR3 is built from 15 residues. V shed 1 base, J shed 0 bases, and the junction held 6 bases outside the gene matches. In nucleotides, the CDR3 is TGTGCCACCTGGGACAGAGCATCGAATTATTATAAGAAACTCTTT. Residues: CATWDRASNYYKKLF.

The chain links TRGV8 to TRGJ1 or TRGJ2. Germline CDR1 VENAVY, CDR2 YDSYNSRV. Trimming cost V 2 bases and J 7 bases; bases outside gene matches: 8. CDR3 length: 13 residues. CDR3 DNA sequence: TGTGCCACCTGGGATAAAAAGGGATATAAGAAACTCTTT. It translates to CATWDKKGYKKLF.

The chain is built from TRGV9 and TRGJ1 or TRGJ2. V lost 0 bases to trimming and J lost 9 bases; unmatched junction nucleotides: 5. Germline V gene lookup returns CDR1 GITISATS and CDR2 ISYDGTV (reference sequence). This CDR3 is 12 amino acids long. The chain's CDR3 is CALWEVQRKKLF. The DNA of the CDR3 is TGTGCCTTGTGGGAGGTGCAACGTAAGAAACTCTTT.

By share, this clone ranks as medium-sized. The V and J genes are TRGV9 and TRGJ1 or TRGJ2. The germline V gene encodes CDR1 GITISATS and CDR2 ISYDGTV (reference sequence). The CDR3 is made up of 13 amino acids. J gave up 1 base and V 4 bases, and 4 bases lay outside the gene matches. The CDR3 loop is CALWDDNYYKKLF. In nucleotides, the CDR3 is TGTGCCTTGTGGGATGATAATTATTATAAGAAACTCTTT.

This clone was observed a few times. The chain couples TRGV5 to TRGJ1 or TRGJ2. CDR3 size: 15 residues. Looked up from germline, CDR1 is VINAFY and CDR2 is YDVSNSKD. V was pared by 6 bases and J by 5 bases, with 16 bases of the junction left unmatched. The CDR3 DNA follows: TGTGCCACCTGGTCCAAATCTTTGCGACATTATAAGAAACTCTTT. Encoded protein: CATWSKSLRHYKKLF.

The chain employs TRGV4 and TRGJ1 or TRGJ2. The V gene's germline CDR1 is EGSTGY and CDR2 YDSYTSSV. The V segment lost 4 bases and the J segment 8 bases; nucleotides outside the gene matches: 5. The CDR3 sequence is 11 residues long. This CDR3 reads CATWEEDKKLF. CDR3 coding DNA: TGTGCCACCTGGGAGGAAGATAAGAAACTCTTT.

V gene TRGV9 combines with J gene TRGJ1 or TRGJ2. Per the germline V gene, CDR1 is GITISATS and CDR2 is ISYDGTV (reference sequence). The CDR3 totals 12 residues. V was clipped by 0 bases and J by 11 bases; unmatched bases: 7. The CDR3 DNA is TGTGCCTTGTGGGAGGTGCACAGGGAGAAACTCTTT. It specifies CALWEVHREKLF.

This clone was observed a handful of times. The chain couples TRGV4 to TRGJ1 or TRGJ2. This CDR3 contains 11 residues. Germline V CDR1 and CDR2: EGSTGY, YDSYTSSV. V was clipped by 0 bases and J by 12 bases; unmatched bases: 5. CDR3 DNA sequence: TGTGCCACCTGGGATGGGTTGGGGAAACTCTTT. As protein: CATWDGLGKLF.

Concerning this clone itself: Compared with germline, one end of the junction differs, possibly owing to a read error. This sequence joins TRGV3 and TRGJP2. This CDR3 contains 13 residues. Looked up from germline, CDR1 is VTNTFY and CDR2 is YDVSTARD (reference sequence). The CDR3 here is CATWSLGDWIKTF. CDR3 coding DNA: TGCGCCACCTGGTCCTTGGGTGATTGGATCAAGACGTTT.

The chain carries TRGV5 and TRGJP1. V shed 3 bases and J 5 bases; nucleotides not matched to a gene: 9. This CDR3 has 15 amino acids. Looked up from germline, CDR1 is VINAFY and CDR2 is YDVSNSKD. The CDR3 nucleotides read TGTGCCACCTGGGACGGTGGCGAAACTGGTTGGTTCAAGATATTT. It encodes CATWDGGETGWFKIF.

As concerns this clone: The same CDR3 arises from other DNA sequences in this sample as well. The chain links TRGV3 to TRGJ1 or TRGJ2. The length of the CDR3 is 13 residues. J lost 2 bases, V lost 4 bases, and 5 bases had no gene match. The germline gives CDR1 VTNTFY, CDR2 YDVSTARD (reference sequence). CDR3 nucleotides: TGTGCCACCTGGGATCGAGATTATTATAAGAAACTCTTT. It specifies CATWDRDYYKKLF.

The chain is built from TRGV9 and TRGJP2. CDR1 and CDR2 from the germline V gene are GITISATS and ISYDGTV (reference sequence). The CDR3 is 16 residues long. The trim removed 3 bases at V and 1 base at J, leaving 8 bases unmatched. The CDR3, as DNA: TGTGCCTTGTGGGAGTTCACCTTTAGTAGTGATTGGATCAAGACGTTT. It yields the protein CALWEFTFSSDWIKTF.

In its sample, this clone was seen a few times. Different DNA sequences within this sample yield the same CDR3. The chain has TRGV3 and TRGJ1 or TRGJ2. The length of the CDR3 is 13 residues. J gave up 5 bases and V 0 bases, and 4 bases lay outside the gene matches. CDR1 is VTNTFY, CDR2 YDVSTARD, per germline (reference sequence). In DNA, the CDR3 is TGTGCCACCTGGGACAGGCTTCATTATAAGAAACTCTTT. Protein sequence: CATWDRLHYKKLF.

This clone was seen only a few times. V is TRGV2 and J is TRGJ1 or TRGJ2. From germline, CDR1 is EGSNGY and CDR2 YDSYNSKV. This CDR3 region has 10 residues. V trimming: 12 bases; J trimming: 3 bases; junction bases outside the gene matches: 5. The CDR3 sequence is CAATYYKKLF. CDR3 nucleotide sequence: TGTGCCGCGACTTATTATAAGAAACTCTTT.

This clone appeared a few times. The J gene is TRGJ1 or TRGJ2, the V gene TRGV4. CDR1 EGSTGY and CDR2 YDSYTSSV come from the germline V gene. The CDR3 totals 13 residues. V shed 5 bases, J shed 4 bases, and the junction held 8 bases outside the gene matches. The CDR3 region is CATWAGGYYKKLF. CDR3 nucleotides: TGTGCCACCTGGGCCGGGGGATATTATAAGAAACTCTTT.

The V and J genes are TRGV5 and TRGJ1 or TRGJ2. Germline trimming cut 0 bases from V and 6 bases from J; bases unmatched to any gene: 8. Germline CDR1 and CDR2: VINAFY and YDVSNSKD. The CDR3 has 14 residues. DNA for the CDR3: TGTGCCACCTGGGACAGGTCCCTTGGTTATAAGAAACTCTTT. It specifies CATWDRSLGYKKLF.

J is TRGJP1 and V is TRGV4. The CDR3 sequence is 14 residues long. Germline V CDR1 and CDR2: EGSTGY, YDSYTSSV. Trimming removed 6 bases from V and 5 bases from J; junction bases left unmatched: 9. The DNA of the CDR3 is TGTGCCACCTGGAATAGTGGAACTGGTTGGTTCAAGATATTT. This encodes CATWNSGTGWFKIF.

In its sample, this clone was seen once. V and J are TRGV9 and TRGJ1 or TRGJ2. This CDR3 comprises 14 residues. J was trimmed by 2 bases and V by 0 bases; bases with no gene match: 4. The germline gives CDR1 GITISATS, CDR2 ISYDGTV (reference sequence). The CDR3 loop reads CALWEVKYYYKKLF. The CDR3, as DNA: TGTGCCTTGTGGGAGGTGAAATATTATTATAAGAAACTCTTT.

The genes are TRGV2 and TRGJ1 or TRGJ2. Germline values: CDR1 EGSNGY, CDR2 YDSYNSKV. The CDR3 has 14 amino acids. Unmatched junction bases numbered 6, after V lost 1 base and J lost 3 bases. CDR3 region: CATWDGTIYYKKLF. CDR3 nucleotides: TGTGCCACCTGGGACGGTACAATTTATTATAAGAAACTCTTT.

The genes are TRGV9 and TRGJ1 or TRGJ2. From germline, CDR1 is GITISATS and CDR2 ISYDGTV (reference sequence). The CDR3 contains 11 residues. The V gene end was trimmed by 0 bases and the J gene end by 12 bases; junction bases not matched to a gene: 5. The CDR3 DNA sequence: TGTGCCTTGTGGGAGGTGAAAAGGAAACTCTTT. Residues: CALWEVKRKLF.

This clone appeared a few times. In the same sample, other DNA sequences code for this CDR3. This chain joins TRGV9 and TRGJ1 or TRGJ2. CDR3 length equals 15 residues. Trimming took 2 bases from V and 0 from J; bases not matched to a gene: 7. CDR1 and CDR2 from the germline V gene are GITISATS and ISYDGTV (reference sequence). CDR3 region: CALWEATPNYYKKLF. The DNA for the CDR3 is TGTGCCTTGTGGGAGGCTACCCCGAATTATTATAAGAAACTCTTT.